These T cell receptor beta chains were read from a single sample in a study of cytomegalovirus exposure and HLA in healthy donors. Repertoires were generated with immunoSEQ multiplex PCR, while TCRdb's copy carries only in-frame clones and drops some. The sample contains fewer than 200,000 clones, over 70% of which appear only once. The specimen sequenced was PBMCs. These receptors all come from a woman aged 45 to 65 in good health and CMV-seronegative. CDR3s include the opening cysteine and the closing phenylalanine or tryptophan.

TRBV5-1	TRBJ2-5	CASSLAGTSQETQYF
TRBV19	TRBJ2-3	CASSHRGSGSGPDTQYF
TRBV6-6	TRBJ2-7	CASISGQVGSYEQYF
TRBV7-3	TRBJ2-1	CASSVGGGLNEQFF
TRBV5-4	TRBJ2-3	CASSVDFTDTQYF
TRBV29-1	TRBJ2-7	CSAARQGPYEQYF
TRBV7-8	TRBJ2-5	CASSLAKEETQYF
TRBV7-2	TRBJ2-3	CASSLAIAGGPDTQYF
TRBV4-3	TRBJ1-5	CASSRGQFQPQHF
TRBV15	TRBJ2-7	CATSMGTGGGQYF
TRBV6-5	TRBJ2-1	CASGLGLAYNEQFF
TRBV2	TRBJ1-2	CASSETYSYGYTF
TRBV4-3	TRBJ1-1	CASSQGAGGLAEAFF
TRBV9	TRBJ2-5	CASSGTTGETQYF
TRBV4-1	TRBJ2-1	CASTPVRVWPNEQFF
TRBV4-1	TRBJ2-7	CASSQGTGQTYEQYF
TRBV27	TRBJ2-7	CASTERSPYEQYF